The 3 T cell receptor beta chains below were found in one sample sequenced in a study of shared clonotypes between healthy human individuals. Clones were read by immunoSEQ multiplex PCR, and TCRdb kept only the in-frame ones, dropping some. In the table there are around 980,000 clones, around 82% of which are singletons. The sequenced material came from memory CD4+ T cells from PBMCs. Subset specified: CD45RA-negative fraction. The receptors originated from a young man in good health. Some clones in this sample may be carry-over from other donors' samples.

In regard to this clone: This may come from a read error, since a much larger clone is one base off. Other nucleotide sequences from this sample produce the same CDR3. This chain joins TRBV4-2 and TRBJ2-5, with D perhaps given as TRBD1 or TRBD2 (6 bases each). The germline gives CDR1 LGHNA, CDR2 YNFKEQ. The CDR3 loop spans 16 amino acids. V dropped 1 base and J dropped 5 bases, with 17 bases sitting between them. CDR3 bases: TGTGCCAGCAGCCAAGGATCCGGAGGGGGAGAGGAGACCCAGTACTTC. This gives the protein CASSQGSGGGEETQYF.

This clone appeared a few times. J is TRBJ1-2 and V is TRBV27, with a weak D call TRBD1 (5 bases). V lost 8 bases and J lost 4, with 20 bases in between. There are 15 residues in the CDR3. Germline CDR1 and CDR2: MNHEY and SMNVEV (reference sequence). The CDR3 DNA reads TGTGCCAGCCGTACACCGTTTTCGGGGGGCTATGGCTACACCTTC. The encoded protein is CASRTPFSGGYGYTF.

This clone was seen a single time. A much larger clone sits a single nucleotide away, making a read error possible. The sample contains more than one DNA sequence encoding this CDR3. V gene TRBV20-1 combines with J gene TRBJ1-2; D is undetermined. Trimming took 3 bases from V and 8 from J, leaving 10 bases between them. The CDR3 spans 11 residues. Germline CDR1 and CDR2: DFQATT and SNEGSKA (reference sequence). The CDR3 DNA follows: TGCAGTGCTAGTCCAAATTACGGCTACACCTTC. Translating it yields CSASPNYGYTF.